Listed here are 27 T cell receptor beta chains from one sample, sequenced in a study of blood T cell repertoires in COVID-19 (dated by TCRdb to between 2020 and 2021). The library was generated by the immunoSEQ multiplex PCR assay. The table was pulled from immuneACCESS by TCRdb, which kept in-frame rearrangements only. Such tables lose some clones; where checked, under half of the loss comes from unresolved V genes, and the rest has no known cause. Recorded for this sample are around 93,000 clones; less than 95% of them occurred a single time. The ten biggest clones cover roughly 7% of the sample. The sequencing input was peripheral blood. Receptor source: a young man with COVID-19, enrolled during active disease.

The chain recombines TRBV5-1 with TRBJ2-2, with unresolved D. Germline V gene lookup returns CDR1 SGHRS and CDR2 YFSETQ. The CDR3 length is 14 residues. The germline V and J ends were trimmed by 0 bases and 4 bases, with 7 bases remaining between them. CDR3 sequence reads: CASSLGESTGELFF. CDR3 nucleotides: TGCGCCAGCAGCTTGGGCGAGAGCACCGGGGAGCTGTTTTTT.

This chain joins TRBV4-1 and TRBJ1-2, with D perhaps TRBD1 (6 bases). Germline V CDR1 and CDR2: MGHRA, YSYEKL. Deletions cut 1 base from V and 0 bases from J, with 12 bases between. The CDR3 contains 16 residues. The CDR3 region is CASSQARGGANYGYTF. DNA of the CDR3: TGCGCCAGCAGCCAAGCAAGGGGGGGAGCTAACTATGGCTACACCTTC.

The V and J genes are TRBV27 and TRBJ2-5; no firm D call. Trimming took 3 bases from V and 5 from J, leaving 10 bases between them. In germline, CDR1 is MNHEY, CDR2 SMNVEV (reference sequence). The CDR3 is made up of 13 amino acids. The CDR3 sequence: CASSFSSWETQYF. The CDR3 nucleotides are TGTGCCAGCAGTTTCAGTTCTTGGGAGACCCAGTACTTC.

The chain uses TRBV3-1 (or the pseudogene TRBV3-2) and TRBJ1-2, with TRBD1 as a possible D gene (6 bases). V lost 6 bases to trimming and J lost 3 bases, with 11 bases between them. The CDR3 totals 13 residues. Per germline, CDR1 LGHDT and CDR2 YNNKEL (reference sequence). The chain's CDR3 is CASSRQEDYGYTF. DNA of the CDR3: TGTGCCAGCAGTCGACAGGAGGACTATGGCTACACCTTC.

The CDR3 sequence is CASVLGTEAFF. In DNA form, the CDR3 reads TGTGCCAGCGTACTAGGGACTGAAGCTTTCTTT. V and J are TRBV2 and TRBJ1-1; D call uncertain. The germline V gene has CDR1 SNHLY and CDR2 FYNNEI. This CDR3 contains 11 residues. V lost 8 bases and J lost 5, with 9 bases in between. Full variable domain (remainder filled in from reference TRBV2 and TRBJ1-1): EPEVTQTPSHQVTQMGQEVILRCVPISNHLYFYWYRQILGQKVEFLVSFYNNEISEKSEIFDDQFSVERPDGSNFTLKIRSTKLEDSAMYFCASVLGTEAFFGQGTRLTVV.

This chain uses TRBV5-4 with TRBJ2-3; D gene uncertain. Germline assignment: CDR1 SGHNT and CDR2 YYREEE (reference sequence). This CDR3 region has 14 residues. The ends were cut back, 3 bases at V and 4 bases at J, with 12 bases in the middle. CDR3: CASSSLRGADTQYF. The CDR3 DNA sequence: TGTGCCAGCAGCTCCCTTCGAGGTGCAGATACGCAGTATTTT.

The chain has TRBV12-3 or TRBV12-4 and TRBJ1-1, with TRBD1 as a possible D gene (5 bases). V was shortened by 6 bases and J by 5 bases, with 10 bases between the two germline ends. The CDR3 length is 12 residues. Here the CDR3 reads CASSWGGTEAFF. The CDR3 nucleotides are TGTGCCAGCAGCTGGGGGGGGACTGAAGCTTTCTTT.

The V call is TRBV27, the J call TRBJ1-2; 7 nucleotides line up with TRBD1. V lost 6 bases to trimming and J lost 0 bases; unmatched junction nucleotides: 10. Germline values: CDR1 MNHEY, CDR2 SMNVEV (reference sequence). The CDR3 has 16 amino acids. CDR3 residues: CASRGNRQGANYGYTF. The DNA for the CDR3 is TGTGCCAGCAGGGGCAACAGACAGGGAGCTAACTATGGCTACACCTTC.

The V call is TRBV29-1, the J call TRBJ1-2; TRBD1 agrees at 7 bases. Germline CDR1 is SQVTM and CDR2 is ANQGSEA. Germline trimming cut 4 bases from V and 4 bases from J; bases unmatched to any gene: 9. The CDR3 has 14 amino acids. The CDR3 coding sequence is TGCAGCGTTGCTCGGCAGGGGGTGGGCTATGGCTACACCTTC. Protein product: CSVARQGVGYGYTF. Full variable domain (missing parts from reference TRBV29-1 and TRBJ1-2): SAVISQKPSRDICQRGTSLTIQCQVDSQVTMMFWYRQQPGQSLTLIATANQGSEATYESGFVIDKFPISRPNLTFSTLTVSNMSPEDSSIYLCSVARQGVGYGYTFGSGTRLTVV.

In this sample, this clone turned up once. The chain has TRBV19 and TRBJ1-2, with unresolved D. This CDR3 contains 12 residues. The germline CDR1 and CDR2 sequences are LNHDA and SQIVND (reference sequence). V lost 4 bases, J lost 11 bases, and 14 bases lay in between. CDR3 sequence (DNA): TGTGCCAGTAGTACCCTGCGCGGAGGGTACACCTTC. This sequence encodes CASSTLRGGYTF. Full variable domain (outside the CDR3, taken from reference TRBV19 and TRBJ1-2): DGGITQSPKYLFRKEGQNVTLSCEQNLNHDAMYWYRQDPGQGLRLIYYSQIVNDFQKGDIAEGYSVSREKKESFPLTVTSAQKNPTAFYLCASSTLRGGYTFGSGTRLTVV.

Here the CDR3 reads CASSLVAAAYEQYF. Here the CDR3 DNA reads TGTGCCAGCAGCTTAGTTGCAGCGGCCTACGAGCAGTACTTC. The rearrangement uses TRBV11-2 and TRBJ2-7; perhaps TRBD2 as D (5 bases). This CDR3 region has 14 residues. V lost 1 base and J lost 2, with 9 bases in between. In germline, CDR1 is SGHAT, CDR2 FQNNGV.

This rearrangement joins TRBV10-3 to TRBJ1-3; maybe TRBD1 (6 bases). This CDR3 region has 15 residues. The V end lost 6 bases, the J end lost 1 base, and 13 bases lay between the germline ends. Germline V gene data show CDR1 as ENHRY and CDR2 as SYGVKD. CDR3 region: CAISSQGGSGNTIYF. In DNA, the CDR3 is TGTGCCATCAGCTCCCAAGGGGGATCTGGAAACACCATATATTTT.

The chain uses TRBV7-9 and TRBJ1-6; D is undetermined. This CDR3 comprises 16 residues. Germline loops: CDR1 SEHNR, CDR2 FQNEAQ (reference sequence). Trimming left V 4 bases short and J 8 bases short, with 18 bases between. The CDR3 DNA follows: TGTGCCAGCAGCTCGGAGAAGATGACTATCGATTCACCCCTCCACTTT. Its protein product is CASSSEKMTIDSPLHF.

V usage is TRBV19 and J usage is TRBJ2-1; TRBD2 matches at 8 bases. V was clipped by 3 bases and J by 3 bases; unmatched bases: 4. CDR1 LNHDA and CDR2 SQIVND come from the germline V gene (reference sequence). The CDR3 spans 15 residues. CDR3 in amino acids: CASSMVAGHYNEQFF. In nucleotides, the CDR3 is TGTGCCAGTAGTATGGTAGCGGGGCACTACAATGAGCAGTTCTTC.

The chain uses TRBV13 and TRBJ1-2; TRBD1 agrees at 8 bases. The CDR3 extends over 14 amino acids. Germline loops: CDR1 PRHDT, CDR2 FYEKMQ (reference sequence). Trimming took 6 bases from V and 4 from J; bases not matched to a gene: 7. CDR3 protein: CASRKTGGSYGYTF. In nucleotides, the CDR3 is TGTGCCAGCAGGAAAACAGGGGGGAGCTATGGCTACACCTTC.

The chain carries TRBV24-1 and TRBJ2-7; 11 bases fit TRBD1. Trimming at V came to 7 bases and at J to 3 bases, leaving 4 bases not matched to a gene. Germline CDR1 reads KGHDR; CDR2 reads SFDVKD. The CDR3 covers 14 residues. The CDR3 DNA reads TGTGCCACCAGCGCCGGGACAGGGGGCTACGAGCAGTACTTC. This gives the protein CATSAGTGGYEQYF.

This clone appeared a single time. The chain recombines TRBV9 with TRBJ1-2, with TRBD1 matching 9 bases. V shed 4 bases, J shed 3 bases, and the junction held 13 bases outside the gene matches. The CDR3 consists of 17 residues. Looked up from germline, CDR1 is SGDLS and CDR2 is YYNGEE. DNA of the CDR3: TGTGCCAGCAGCAATCGAGACCGGAGACAGGGGGACTATGGCTACACCTTC. This gives the protein CASSNRDRRQGDYGYTF.

The chain joins TRBV6-2 or TRBV6-3 to TRBJ1-2; D gene ambiguous. The V and J ends lost 0 bases and 8 bases respectively, with 13 bases between them. CDR3 length: 14 amino acids. CDR1 MNHEY and CDR2 SVGEGT come from the germline V gene. The CDR3 spells CASSYSSSGGGYTF. The CDR3 DNA reads as TGTGCCAGCAGTTACTCTTCGTCAGGAGGGGGCTACACCTTC.

The chain is built from TRBV4-1 and TRBJ2-1; 7 positions agree with TRBD1. V was pared by 1 base and J by 6 bases, with 9 bases of the junction left unmatched. CDR1 is MGHRA, CDR2 YSYEKL, per germline. The CDR3 loop spans 16 amino acids. The CDR3 here is CASSQADRVRANEQFF. The CDR3, as DNA: TGCGCCAGCAGCCAAGCCGACAGGGTGCGTGCCAATGAGCAGTTCTTC.

V and J are TRBV13 and TRBJ2-1, with 8 bases matching TRBD1. J lost 10 bases, V lost 5 bases, and 7 bases had no gene match. The length of the CDR3 is 13 residues. Germline loops: CDR1 PRHDT, CDR2 FYEKMQ (reference sequence). The CDR3 nucleotides are TGTGCCAGCAGCCTGGACAGGGTGGTCGAGCAGTTCTTC. It is translated as CASSLDRVVEQFF.

CDR3 DNA: TGTGCCAGCTCACCACGGATCGGACAGGGCCCCGGGGAGCTGTTTTTT. Translating it yields CASSPRIGQGPGELFF. The genes are TRBV18 and TRBJ2-2, with 8 nucleotides matching TRBD1. CDR3 size: 16 residues. The ends lost 1 base at V and 6 bases at J; junction bases unmatched: 7. Germline loops: CDR1 KGHSH, CDR2 LQKENI.

V is TRBV24-1 and J is TRBJ1-2, with 10 bases aligning to TRBD1. Germline assignment: CDR1 KGHDR and CDR2 SFDVKD. V shed 4 bases, J shed 4 bases, and the junction held 5 bases outside the gene matches. CDR3 size: 15 residues. The CDR3 DNA is TGTGCCACCAGTGAGACAGGGGGCGAATTCTATGGCTACACCTTC. Its translation is CATSETGGEFYGYTF.

The rearrangement links TRBV7-8 to TRBJ2-1; the D gene is possibly TRBD2 (6 bases). V was shortened by 7 bases and J by 7 bases, with 26 bases between the two germline ends. From germline, CDR1 is SGHVS and CDR2 FQNEAQ. There are 17 residues in the CDR3. The CDR3 protein is CASNPGELAGRFNEQFF. The CDR3 nucleotides read TGTGCCAGCAACCCCGGGGAGCTGGCGGGAAGGTTTAATGAGCAGTTCTTC.

The CDR3 region is CASSLRGAGAGGELFF. CDR3 nucleotides: TGTGCCAGCAGTTTGAGGGGAGCGGGAGCCGGGGGGGAGCTGTTTTTT. The chain uses TRBV28 and TRBJ2-2; 8 bases fit TRBD2. This CDR3 is built from 16 residues. The germline gives CDR1 MDHEN, CDR2 SYDVKM. Trimming at V came to 3 bases and at J to 8 bases, leaving 11 bases not matched to a gene.

The chain joins TRBV11-2 to TRBJ2-7, with 10 bases lining up with TRBD1. V shed 2 bases and J 6 bases; nucleotides not matched to a gene: 7. This CDR3 region has 15 residues. Germline CDR1 and CDR2: SGHAT and FQNNGV. The CDR3 spells CASSLSPGQGIEQYF. The CDR3 DNA reads TGTGCCAGCAGCTTATCACCGGGACAGGGGATCGAGCAGTACTTC. The full variable domain, with the rest looked up from reference TRBV11-2 and TRBJ2-7, is EAGVAQSPRYKIIEKRQSVAFWCNPISGHATLYWYQQILGQGPKLLIQFQNNGVVDDSQLPKDRFSAERLKGVDSTLKIQPAKLEDSAVYLCASSLSPGQGIEQYFGPGTRLTVT.

The chain uses TRBV4-3 and TRBJ1-2; 8 bases align to TRBD1. Germline CDR1 and CDR2: LGHNA and YSLEER. CDR3 size: 15 residues. Trimming took 5 bases from V and 5 from J; bases not matched to a gene: 10. CDR3 sequence: CASSIGTGSGYGYTF. CDR3 coding DNA: TGCGCCAGCAGCATCGGGACAGGCTCGGGGTATGGCTACACCTTC.

The rearrangement uses TRBV29-1 and TRBJ2-3, with 12 bases identical to TRBD2. Trimming at V came to 5 bases and at J to 4 bases, leaving 13 bases not matched to a gene. CDR3 size: 17 residues. Germline CDR1 and CDR2: SQVTM and ANQGSEA. The DNA of the CDR3 is TGCAGCGTTCAAGCCCCTTCAACTAGCGGGAGGCCAGATACGCAGTATTTT. This gives the protein CSVQAPSTSGRPDTQYF.